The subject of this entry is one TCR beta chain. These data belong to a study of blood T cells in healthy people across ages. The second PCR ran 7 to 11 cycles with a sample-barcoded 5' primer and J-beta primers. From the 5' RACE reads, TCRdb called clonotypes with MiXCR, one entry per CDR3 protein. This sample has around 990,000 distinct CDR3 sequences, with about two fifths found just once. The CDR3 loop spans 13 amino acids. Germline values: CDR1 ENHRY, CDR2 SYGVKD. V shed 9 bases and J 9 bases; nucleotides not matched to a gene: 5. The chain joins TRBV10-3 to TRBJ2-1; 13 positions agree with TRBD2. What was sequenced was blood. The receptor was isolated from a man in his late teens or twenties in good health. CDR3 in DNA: TGTGCCATAGGACTAGCGGGAGAAGGTGAGCAGTTCTTC. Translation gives CAIGLAGEGEQFF.